This T cell receptor (beta chain) comes out of a study of CXCR3-negative and CXCR3-positive naive CD8 T cells. Study findings and constraints: Similar TRBV-TRBJ gene usage was seen in naive CXCR3-negative and CXCR3-positive cells, but not in memory cells. In both naive subsets diversity was comparably high, whereas memory CD8+ cells showed much lower diversity. TRB CDR3 hydrophobicity was greater in CXCR3-positive naive cells than in CXCR3-negative naive cells. TCR strength was inferred from TRB CDR3 properties, while surface CD5 was comparable between naive subsets.

The CDR3 loop spans 12 amino acids. Germline V gene sequence: CDR1 SGDLS, CDR2 YYNGEE. Those CD8+ T cells considered naive were CD45RO-CCR7+CD27+CD95-. TRB cDNA was prepared as libraries by UMI-labeled 5' RACE. TCRdb reprocessed the 5' RACE reads and reports one entry per CDR3 protein, with no DNA. The data include more than 75,000 distinct CDR3 sequences; the top ten clones carry about 0.62%. Points on this clonotype: The antigen is not known.

This clonotype originated in a human donor in good health. Some clones in this sample may be carry-over from other donors' samples. The J gene is TRBJ2-1, the V gene TRBV9. Sequenced material: naive CXCR3+ CD8+ T cells from blood. Stated subset: CD45RO-CCR7+CD27+CD95- naive CD8+ T cells expressing CXCR3 (TNR3+). Here the CDR3 reads CASSVGGIEQFF. The whole variable domain, remainder taken from reference TRBV9 and TRBJ2-1, is DSGVTQTPKHLITATGQRVTLRCSPRSGDLSVYWYQQSLDQGLQFLIQYYNGEERAKGNILERFSAQQFPDLHSELNLSSLELGDSALYFCASSVGGIEQFFGPGTRLTVL.